This T cell receptor (beta chain) derives from a study of regulatory T cells in long-lasting Graves disease. Sample time point: persistent/refractory GD, antithyroid drugs over 5 years with positive TRAb. The TCR library used RNA extracted from PBMCs. Germline assignment: CDR1 SQVTM and CDR2 ANQGSEA. V was clipped by 4 bases and J by 9 bases, with 13 bases between them. This CDR3 has 13 residues. CDR3 regions were amplified by Arm-PCR using iRepertoire HTBI primers to build TCR beta libraries. TCRdb fed the multiplex PCR reads into MiXCR, producing one record per CDR3 protein. The table records hundreds of thousands of distinct CDR3 sequences, roughly 21% of them present only once.

This TCR was recovered from a female donor with Graves disease. The V and J genes are TRBV29-1 and TRBJ1-6; D is unclear. The sequencing used peripheral blood mononuclear cells (PBMCs), collected when the disease was refractory, from a patient treated with antithyroid drugs. The CDR3 loop reads CSVAREKGSPLHF. Here the CDR3 DNA reads TGCAGCGTTGCAAGGGAGAAGGGTTCACCCCTCCACTTT.